This T cell receptor (beta chain) was sequenced in a study of blood T cell repertoires in COVID-19. The overall study: PBMCs, B-cell-depleted T cells, or T cells provided the cDNA or gDNA that made up the material.

V shed 3 bases, J shed 9 bases, and the junction held 4 bases outside the gene matches. This CDR3 is built from 13 residues. CDR1 and CDR2 (germline): SEHNR, FQNEAQ (reference sequence). Generated by immunoSEQ multiplex PCR, the TCRdb table keeps only in-frame clones and is missing some. The sample contains a few hundred thousand clones, 85% of which appear only once. This clone was found once. The V gene is TRBV7-9, the J gene TRBJ1-2; 10 positions match TRBD1. Sequencing was performed on peripheral blood. The sequence derives from a woman between 18 and 29 years old with acute or convalescent COVID-19. The CDR3 reads CASSLGTGARYTF. The CDR3, as DNA: TGTGCCAGCAGCTTGGGGACAGGGGCTCGCTACACCTTC.